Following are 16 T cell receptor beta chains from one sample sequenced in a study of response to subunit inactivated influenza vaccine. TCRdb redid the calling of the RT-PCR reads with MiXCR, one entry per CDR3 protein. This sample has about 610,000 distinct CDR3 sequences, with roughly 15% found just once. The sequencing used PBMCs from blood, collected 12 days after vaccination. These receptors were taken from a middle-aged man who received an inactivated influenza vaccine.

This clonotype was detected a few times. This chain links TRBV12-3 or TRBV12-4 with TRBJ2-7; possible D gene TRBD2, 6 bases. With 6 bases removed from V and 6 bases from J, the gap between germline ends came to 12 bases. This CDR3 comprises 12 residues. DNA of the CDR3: TGTGCCAGCAGACCCGGGACTGGCGAGCAGTACTTC. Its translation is CASRPGTGEQYF.

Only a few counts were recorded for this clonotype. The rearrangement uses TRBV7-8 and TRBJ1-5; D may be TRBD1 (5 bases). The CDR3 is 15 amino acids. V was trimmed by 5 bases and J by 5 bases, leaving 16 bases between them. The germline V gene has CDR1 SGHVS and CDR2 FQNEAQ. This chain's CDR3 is CASSPYVGGHQPQHF. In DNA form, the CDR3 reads TGTGCCAGCAGCCCTTATGTTGGGGGTCATCAGCCCCAGCATTTT. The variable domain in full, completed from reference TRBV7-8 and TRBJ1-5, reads GAGVSQSPRYKVAKRGQDVALRCDPISGHVSLFWYQQALGQGPEFLTYFQNEAQLDKSGLPSDRFFAERPEGSVSTLKIQRTQQEDSAVYLCASSPYVGGHQPQHFGDGTRLSIL.

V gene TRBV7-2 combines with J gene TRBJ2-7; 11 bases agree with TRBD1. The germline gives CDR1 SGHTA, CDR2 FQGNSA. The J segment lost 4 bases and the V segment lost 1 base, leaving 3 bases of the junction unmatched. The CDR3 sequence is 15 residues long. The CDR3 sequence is CASSLGGQGGYEQYF. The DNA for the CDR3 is TGTGCCAGCAGCTTAGGGGGACAGGGGGGATACGAGCAGTACTTC. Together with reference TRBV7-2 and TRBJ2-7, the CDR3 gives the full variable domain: GAGVSQSPSNKVTEKGKDVELRCDPISGHTALYWYRQSLGQGLEFLIYFQGNSAPDKSGLPSDRFSAERTGGSVSTLTIQRTQQEDSAVYLCASSLGGQGGYEQYFGPGTRLTVT.

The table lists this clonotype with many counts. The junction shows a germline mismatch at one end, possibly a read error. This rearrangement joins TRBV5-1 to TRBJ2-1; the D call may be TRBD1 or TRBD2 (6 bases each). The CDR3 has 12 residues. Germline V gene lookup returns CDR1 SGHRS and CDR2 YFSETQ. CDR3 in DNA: TGTGCCAGCAGCTTAGGGGGGAATGAGCAGTTCTTC. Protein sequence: CASSLGGNEQFF.

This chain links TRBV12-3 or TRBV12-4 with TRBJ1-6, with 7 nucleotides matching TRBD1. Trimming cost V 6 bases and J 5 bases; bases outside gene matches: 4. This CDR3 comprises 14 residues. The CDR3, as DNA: TGTGCCAGCAGATACGGACAGGATAATTCACCCCTCCACTTT. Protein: CASRYGQDNSPLHF.

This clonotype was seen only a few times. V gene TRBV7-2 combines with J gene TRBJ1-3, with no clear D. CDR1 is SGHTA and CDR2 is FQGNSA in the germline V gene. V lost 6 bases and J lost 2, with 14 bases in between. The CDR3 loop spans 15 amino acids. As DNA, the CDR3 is TGTGCCAGCAGTTTGGCAGGCGGGGCTGGAAACACCATATATTTT. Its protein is CASSLAGGAGNTIYF.

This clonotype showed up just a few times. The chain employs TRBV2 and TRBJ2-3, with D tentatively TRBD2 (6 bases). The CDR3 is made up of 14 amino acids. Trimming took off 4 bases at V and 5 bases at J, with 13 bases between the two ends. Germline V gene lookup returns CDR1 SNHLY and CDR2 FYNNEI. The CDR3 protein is CASSVSGVGDTQYF. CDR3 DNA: TGTGCCAGCAGTGTATCGGGAGTCGGAGATACGCAGTATTTT. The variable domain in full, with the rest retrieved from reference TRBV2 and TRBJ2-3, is EPEVTQTPSHQVTQMGQEVILRCVPISNHLYFYWYRQILGQKVEFLVSFYNNEISEKSEIFDDQFSVERPDGSNFTLKIRSTKLEDSAMYFCASSVSGVGDTQYFGPGTRLTVL.

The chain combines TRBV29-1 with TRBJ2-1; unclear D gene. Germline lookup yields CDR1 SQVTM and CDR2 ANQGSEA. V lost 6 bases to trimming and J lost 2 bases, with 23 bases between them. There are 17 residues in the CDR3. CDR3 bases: TGCAGCGTGGCCAACCCACGGCGTGGCTTCACCTACAATGAGCAGTTCTTC. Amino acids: CSVANPRRGFTYNEQFF.

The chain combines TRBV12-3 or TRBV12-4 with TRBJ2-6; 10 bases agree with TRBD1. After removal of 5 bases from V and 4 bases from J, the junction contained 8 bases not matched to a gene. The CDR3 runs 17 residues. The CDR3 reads CASSPGQGTPGANVLTF. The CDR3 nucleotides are TGTGCCAGCAGTCCGGGACAGGGGACTCCCGGGGCCAACGTCCTGACTTTC.

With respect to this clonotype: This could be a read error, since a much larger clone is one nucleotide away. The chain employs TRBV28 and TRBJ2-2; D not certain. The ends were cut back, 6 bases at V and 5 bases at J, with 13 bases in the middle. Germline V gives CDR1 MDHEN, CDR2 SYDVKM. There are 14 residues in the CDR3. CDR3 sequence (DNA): TGTGCCAGCAGGAGGAGAGTTGGTACCGGGGAGCTGTTTTTT. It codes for CASRRRVGTGELFF.

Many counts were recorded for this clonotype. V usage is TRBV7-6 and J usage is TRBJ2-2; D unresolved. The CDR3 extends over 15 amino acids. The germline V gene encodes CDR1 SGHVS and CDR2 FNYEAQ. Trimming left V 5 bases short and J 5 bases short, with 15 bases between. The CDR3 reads CASSPAVYNTGELFF. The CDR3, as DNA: TGTGCCAGCAGCCCTGCGGTTTACAATACCGGGGAGCTGTTTTTT.

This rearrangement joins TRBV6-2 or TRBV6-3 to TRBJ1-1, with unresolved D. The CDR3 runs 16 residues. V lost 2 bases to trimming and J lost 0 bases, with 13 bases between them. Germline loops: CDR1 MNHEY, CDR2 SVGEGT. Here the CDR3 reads CASSYAEWRVNTEAFF. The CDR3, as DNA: TGTGCCAGCAGTTACGCGGAGTGGCGGGTGAACACTGAAGCTTTCTTT.

The CDR3: CASSSRTDLYSNQPQHF. The DNA of the CDR3 is TGTGCCAGTAGTTCTCGAACAGATCTCTATAGCAATCAGCCCCAGCATTTT. The rearrangement joins TRBV19 to TRBJ1-5; no clear D. Germline V gene lookup returns CDR1 LNHDA and CDR2 SQIVND (reference sequence). The CDR3 loop spans 17 amino acids. Trimming took 5 bases from V and 0 from J, leaving 17 bases between them.

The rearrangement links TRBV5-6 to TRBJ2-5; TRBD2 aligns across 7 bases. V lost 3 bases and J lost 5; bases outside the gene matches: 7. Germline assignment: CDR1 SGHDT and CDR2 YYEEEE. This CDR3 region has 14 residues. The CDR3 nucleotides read TGTGCCAGCAGCTCGTCGACTAGCTGGGAGACCCAGTACTTC. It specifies CASSSSTSWETQYF.

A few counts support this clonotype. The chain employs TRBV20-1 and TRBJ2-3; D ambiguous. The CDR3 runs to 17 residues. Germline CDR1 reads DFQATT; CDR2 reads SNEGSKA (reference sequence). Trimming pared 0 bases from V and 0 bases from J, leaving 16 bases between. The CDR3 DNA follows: TGCAGTGCTAGAGATCGGATAGTTGGTGGTAGCACAGATACGCAGTATTTT. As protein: CSARDRIVGGSTDTQYF.

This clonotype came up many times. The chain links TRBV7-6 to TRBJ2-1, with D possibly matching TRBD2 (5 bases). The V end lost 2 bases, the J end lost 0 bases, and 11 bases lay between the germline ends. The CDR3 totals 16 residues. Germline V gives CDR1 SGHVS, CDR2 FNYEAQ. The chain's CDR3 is CASSLLARSSYNEQFF. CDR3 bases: TGTGCCAGCAGCTTACTAGCTCGAAGCTCCTACAATGAGCAGTTCTTC. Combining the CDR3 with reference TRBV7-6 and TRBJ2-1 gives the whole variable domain GAGVSQSPRYKVTKRGQDVALRCDPISGHVSLYWYRQALGQGPEFLTYFNYEAQQDKSGLPNDRFSAERPEGSISTLTIQRTEQRDSAMYRCASSLLARSSYNEQFFGPGTRLTVL.